Following are 21 T cell receptor beta chains from one sample sequenced in a study of breast tumors, draining lymph nodes, adjacent tissues. Breast cancer patients provided tissue from their axillary draining lymph nodes. TCRdb called the multiplex PCR reads again in MiXCR, with one record for every CDR3 protein. The sample has approximately 180,000 distinct CDR3 sequences, more than 25% seen once; the top ten hold roughly 3.8%. The sequenced sample was axillary lymph node tissue. The receptors here all came from a female donor with breast cancer. Some clones in this sample may be carry-over from other donors' samples.

About this clonotype itself: One end of the junction is discordant with germline, which a read error may explain. The CDR3 loop reads CSARVSGYSTDTRCF. The CDR3 bases are TGCAGTGCTAGAGTCAGCGGATATAGCACAGATACGCGGTGTTTT. V usage is TRBV20-1 and J usage is TRBJ2-3; maybe TRBD2 (5 bases). Germline-derived CDR1 and CDR2 are DFQATT and SNEGSKA (reference sequence). The CDR3 loop spans 15 amino acids.

This clonotype has a count of ten or more. The CDR3 DNA follows: TGTGCCAGCAGCTCATACCAGGAGCCAGAGACCCAGTACTTC. Protein product: CASSSYQEPETQYF. The chain links TRBV5-6 to TRBJ2-5, with D unclear. Germline lookup yields CDR1 SGHDT and CDR2 YYEEEE. The CDR3 covers 14 residues. Trimming shortened V by 3 bases and J by 4 bases, and 13 bases separated the two germline ends.

This chain links TRBV10-3 with TRBJ2-1; possibly TRBD1 for D (9 bases). CDR3 size: 17 residues. Germline CDR1 ENHRY, CDR2 SYGVKD. Between the trimmed V and J ends, which lost 4 bases and 10 bases, there was a span of 26 bases. Here the CDR3 reads CAISGNSGTGRIREQFF. The CDR3 DNA sequence: TGTGCCATCAGTGGTAATAGCGGGACAGGGAGGATCAGGGAGCAGTTCTTC.

The table lists this clonotype with many counts. The chain employs TRBV25-1 and TRBJ2-7, with TRBD1 as a possible D gene (5 bases). Germline V CDR1 and CDR2: MGHDK, SYGVNS. The CDR3 runs 14 residues. Trimming stripped 0 bases from V and 5 bases from J, with 11 bases between. CDR3 sequence (DNA): TGTGCCAGCAGTGAATATGGGGCAGGAAACGAGCAGTACTTC. Residues: CASSEYGAGNEQYF.

As regards this clonotype: A much more abundant neighbour one base away suggests this may be a read error. This chain joins TRBV12-5 and TRBJ1-2; D remains unclear. This CDR3 contains 13 residues. CDR1 is LGHNT and CDR2 is FRNRAP in the germline V gene. V was pared by 4 bases and J by 7 bases, with 13 bases between. The CDR3 sequence is CASGCPRVSGYTF. CDR3 DNA sequence: TGTGCTAGTGGTTGCCCAAGGGTGTCTGGCTACACCTTC.

This clonotype was seen a handful of times. The chain employs TRBV28 and TRBJ1-2; 7 bases fit TRBD1. Germline CDR1 MDHEN, CDR2 SYDVKM. The CDR3 contains 14 residues. Losses at the gene ends were 10 bases for V and 2 bases for J; bases not matched to a gene: 10. CDR3 coding DNA: TGTGCCACCGGACGGAGGGGGCGCAACTATGGCTACACCTTC. As protein: CATGRRGRNYGYTF.

As for this clonotype: This CDR3 is missing its conserved last phenylalanine or tryptophan, likely due to a read error. The chain uses TRBV2 and TRBJ2-2, with TRBD2 matching over 11 bases. CDR3 size: 16 residues. CDR1 and CDR2 from the germline V gene are SNHLY and FYNNEI. The CDR3 bases are TGTGTCAGCCTAGGGCTAGCGGGGGGTAACACCGGGGAGCTGTTTCTT. Its protein is CVSLGLAGGNTGELFL.

This clonotype was counted at least ten times. V is TRBV20-1 and J is TRBJ2-7; 9 bases match TRBD1. Looked up from germline, CDR1 is DFQATT and CDR2 is SNEGSKA (reference sequence). The length of the CDR3 is 15 residues. V trimming: 2 bases; J trimming: 2 bases; junction bases outside the gene matches: 7. For the CDR3, the DNA is TGCAGTGCTAGAAGTCCCGGGACAGGGACCTACGAGCAGTACTTC. It encodes CSARSPGTGTYEQYF.

This clonotype was seen at least ten times. V and J are TRBV11-2 and TRBJ2-1, with TRBD2 identical over 7 bases. CDR1 is SGHAT, CDR2 FQNNGV, per germline. There are 16 residues in the CDR3. The V segment lost 5 bases and the J segment 3 bases; nucleotides outside the gene matches: 10. CDR3 loop: CASSLTWEGLYNEQFF. The CDR3, as DNA: TGTGCCAGCAGCCTCACTTGGGAGGGACTCTACAATGAGCAGTTCTTC.

This clonotype came up a few times. The rearrangement joins TRBV20-1 to TRBJ2-7, with TRBD2 identical over 11 bases. With V trimmed by 6 bases and J by 4 bases, 14 bases remained unmatched. This CDR3 has 16 residues. The germline V gene has CDR1 DFQATT and CDR2 SNEGSKA (reference sequence). Here the CDR3 reads CSAASQTSGTWYEQYF. The DNA of the CDR3 is TGCAGTGCCGCGTCCCAGACTAGCGGGACTTGGTACGAGCAGTACTTC.

V usage is TRBV10-1 and J usage is TRBJ1-6; D may be TRBD1 (6 bases). Trimming left V 3 bases short and J 9 bases short, with 12 bases between. Germline V lookup: CDR1 WNHNN, CDR2 SYGVQD (reference sequence). The CDR3 spans 14 residues. The CDR3: CASSEQGSGSPLHF. Written as DNA, the CDR3 is TGCGCCAGCAGTGAACAGGGTTCTGGTTCACCCCTCCACTTT.

At least ten counts were recorded for this clonotype. The chain uses TRBV7-9 and TRBJ1-4, with D tentatively TRBD1 (6 bases). This CDR3 spans 14 amino acids. Trimming shortened V by 3 bases and J by 4 bases, and 9 bases separated the two germline ends. Germline V lookup: CDR1 SEHNR, CDR2 FQNEAQ (reference sequence). The CDR3 spells CASSFTGINEKLFF. CDR3 nucleotide sequence: TGTGCCAGCAGCTTTACAGGGATTAATGAAAAACTGTTTTTT.

This clonotype was seen ten or more times. This chain connects TRBV10-3 to TRBJ1-6, with unresolved D. The CDR3 is made up of 14 amino acids. The germline V gene has CDR1 ENHRY and CDR2 SYGVKD. V lost 5 bases and J 7 bases, leaving 12 bases between the germline ends. The CDR3 coding sequence is TGTGCCATCAGTCCTGAGGGTAGGAATTCACCCCTCCACTTT. Translation gives CAISPEGRNSPLHF.

This clonotype was observed at least ten times. The V gene is TRBV20-1, the J gene TRBJ1-6; a possible D gene is TRBD1 (5 bases). Trimming took 1 base from V and 3 from J, leaving 16 bases between them. The CDR3 runs to 17 residues. CDR1 is DFQATT, CDR2 SNEGSKA, per germline (reference sequence). The CDR3 is CSARGTGTEVYNSPLHF. For the CDR3, the DNA is TGCAGTGCTAGAGGTACCGGGACGGAGGTCTATAATTCACCCCTCCACTTT.

This clonotype appeared many times. The J gene is TRBJ2-7, the V gene TRBV12-3 or TRBV12-4, with no clear D. V was clipped by 10 bases and J by 7 bases, with 20 bases between them. The CDR3 extends over 13 amino acids. The chain's CDR3 is CATAGFAQVEQYF. The CDR3, as DNA: TGTGCCACTGCCGGGTTTGCCCAGGTGGAGCAGTACTTC.

The sample holds many counts of this clonotype. V usage is TRBV27 and J usage is TRBJ1-5; 8 bases match TRBD1. Germline V gene lookup returns CDR1 MNHEY and CDR2 SMNVEV (reference sequence). CDR3 length equals 15 residues. The J segment lost 6 bases and the V segment lost 3 bases, leaving 7 bases of the junction unmatched. This chain's CDR3 is CASSFSRQGSQPQHF. The CDR3 DNA is TGTGCCAGCAGTTTCTCTAGACAGGGGAGTCAGCCCCAGCATTTT.

About this clonotype itself: Here the CDR3 omits its conserved ending phenylalanine or tryptophan, so a read error is the likely source. The rearrangement uses TRBV12-5 and TRBJ2-5; possibly TRBD1 or TRBD2 for D (5 bases each). This CDR3 comprises 15 residues. V lost 6 bases, J lost 2 bases, and 16 bases lay in between. Germline CDR1 LGHNT, CDR2 FRNRAP. The CDR3 region has the DNA TGTGCTAGTGGCCAAGGACGGGGCGTACAAGAGACCCAGTACCTC. It yields the protein CASGQGRGVQETQYL.

At least ten counts were recorded for this clonotype. This chain links TRBV7-9 with TRBJ2-5, with 10 bases identical to TRBD2. Germline CDR1 SEHNR, CDR2 FQNEAQ (reference sequence). The CDR3 is 17 amino acids. V gave up 5 bases and J gave up 2 bases; unmatched junction bases: 11. CDR3 nucleotide sequence: TGTGCCAGCAGCCCCGGGCGACTAGCGGGCCAGCAAGAGACCCAGTACTTC. This sequence encodes CASSPGRLAGQQETQYF.

This clonotype was detected only a few times. This chain joins TRBV6-2 or TRBV6-3 and TRBJ2-7, with 9 bases matching TRBD2. The CDR3 is 19 residues long. Unmatched junction bases numbered 22, after V lost 7 bases and J lost 3 bases. Germline loops: CDR1 MNHEY, CDR2 SVGEGT. In nucleotides, the CDR3 is TGTGCCAGCACCCCCCACGGCCGGCGGGCTAGCGGGGCTCACTACGAGCAGTACTTC. Translating gives CASTPHGRRASGAHYEQYF.

The chain combines TRBV28 with TRBJ1-6, with D unresolved. The CDR3 has 17 residues. Trimming pared 3 bases from V and 5 bases from J, leaving 17 bases between. CDR1 is MDHEN and CDR2 is SYDVKM in the germline V gene. CDR3 residues: CASSFFGQSPDNSPLHF. For the CDR3, the DNA is TGTGCCAGCAGTTTCTTCGGTCAGTCCCCCGATAATTCACCCCTCCACTTT.

This chain's CDR3 is CASSQEGGGANVLTF. The CDR3 region has the DNA TGTGCCAGCAGCCAAGAGGGCGGGGGGGCCAACGTCCTGACTTTC. V is TRBV4-2 and J is TRBJ2-6, with D possibly being TRBD2 (5 bases). Trimming cost V 0 bases and J 4 bases, with 7 bases left between them. Germline V CDR1 and CDR2: LGHNA, YNFKEQ. CDR3 length: 15 amino acids.